This T cell receptor (beta chain) was obtained from a study of patients and donors after allogeneic stem cell transplantation. In TCRdb, the RT-PCR reads were re-called with MiXCR into one record per CDR3 protein. The repertoire has more than 150,000 distinct CDR3 sequences, about 24% of them found once; the top ten carry 25% to 30%. The V end lost 4 bases, the J end lost 14 bases, and 16 bases lay between the germline ends. The CDR3 runs 12 residues. Sample: blood, either unsorted or a sorted T cell fraction (not recorded which). V is TRBV12-3 or TRBV12-4 and J is TRBJ2-3; possibly TRBD2 for D (6 bases). The sequence was collected from a human donor who was either an allogeneic HSCT recipient or a stem cell or donor lymphocyte infusion donor (not recorded which). It is not recorded whose cells these are; they may come from a transplant donor. The CDR3 spells CASSSPSDTGYF. CDR3 bases: TGTGCCAGCAGTTCCCCTAGCGACACGGGGTATTTT.